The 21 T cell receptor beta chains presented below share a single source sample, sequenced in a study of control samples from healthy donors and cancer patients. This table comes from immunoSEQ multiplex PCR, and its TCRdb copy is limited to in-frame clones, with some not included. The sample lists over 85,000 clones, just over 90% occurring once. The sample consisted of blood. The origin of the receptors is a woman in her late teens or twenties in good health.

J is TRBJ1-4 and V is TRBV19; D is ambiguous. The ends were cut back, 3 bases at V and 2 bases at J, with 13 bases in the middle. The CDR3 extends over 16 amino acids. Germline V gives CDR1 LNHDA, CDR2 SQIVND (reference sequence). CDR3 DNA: TGTGCCAGTAGTATTACAGCTTCCGCGACTAATGAAAAACTGTTTTTT. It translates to CASSITASATNEKLFF.

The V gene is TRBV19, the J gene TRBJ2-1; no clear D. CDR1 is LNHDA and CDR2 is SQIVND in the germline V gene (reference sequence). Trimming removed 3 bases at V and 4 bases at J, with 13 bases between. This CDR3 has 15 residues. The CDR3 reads CASSMREATYNEQFF. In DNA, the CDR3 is TGTGCCAGTAGTATGCGTGAGGCGACGTACAATGAGCAGTTCTTC.

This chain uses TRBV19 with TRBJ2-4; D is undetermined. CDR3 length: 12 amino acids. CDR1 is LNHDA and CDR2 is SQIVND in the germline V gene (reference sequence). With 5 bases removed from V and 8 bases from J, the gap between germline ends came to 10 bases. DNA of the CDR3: TGTGCCAGTAGTCTAAATGGGGACATTCAGTACTTC. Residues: CASSLNGDIQYF.

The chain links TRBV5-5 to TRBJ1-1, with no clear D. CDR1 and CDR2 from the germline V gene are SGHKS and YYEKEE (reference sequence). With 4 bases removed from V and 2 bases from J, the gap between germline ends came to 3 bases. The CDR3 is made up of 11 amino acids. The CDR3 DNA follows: TGTGCCAGCAGCCTAAACACTGAAGCTTTCTTT. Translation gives CASSLNTEAFF.

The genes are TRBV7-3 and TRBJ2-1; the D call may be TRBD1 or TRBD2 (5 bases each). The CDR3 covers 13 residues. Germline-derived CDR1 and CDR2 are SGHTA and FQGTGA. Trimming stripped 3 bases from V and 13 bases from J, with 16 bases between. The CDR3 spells CASSLNRGREQFF. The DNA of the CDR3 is TGTGCCAGCAGCTTGAATCGGGGACGGGAACAGTTCTTC. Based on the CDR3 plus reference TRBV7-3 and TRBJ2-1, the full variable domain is GAGVSQTPSNKVTEKGKYVELRCDPISGHTALYWYRQSLGQGPEFLIYFQGTGAADDSGLPNDRFFAVRPEGSVSTLKIQRTERGDSAVYLCASSLNRGREQFFGPGTRLTVL.

The CDR3 DNA sequence: TGTGCCAGCCGCTTCGCCGGCTCCTACGAGCAGTACTTC. Its protein product is CASRFAGSYEQYF. The V and J genes are TRBV18 and TRBJ2-7; no clear D. Trimming took off 8 bases at V and 0 bases at J, with 11 bases between the two ends. This CDR3 is built from 13 residues. CDR1 and CDR2 from the germline V gene are KGHSH and LQKENI.

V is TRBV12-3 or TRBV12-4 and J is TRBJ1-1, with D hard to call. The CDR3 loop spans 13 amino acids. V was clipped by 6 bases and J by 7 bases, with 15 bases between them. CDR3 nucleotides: TGTGCCAGCAGCCGAGACACTTCACATGAAGCTTTCTTT. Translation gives CASSRDTSHEAFF.

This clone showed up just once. CDR3 sequence (DNA): TGTGCCAGCAGCAAAGCTCGACGGTACACCTACGAGCAGTACTTC. Translated: CASSKARRYTYEQYF. This rearrangement joins TRBV21-1 to TRBJ2-7. TRBV21-1 represents a pseudogene. The CDR3 loop spans 15 amino acids.

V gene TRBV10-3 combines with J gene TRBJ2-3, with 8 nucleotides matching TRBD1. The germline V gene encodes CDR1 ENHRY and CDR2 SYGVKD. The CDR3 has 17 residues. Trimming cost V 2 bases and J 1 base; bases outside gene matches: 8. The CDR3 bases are TGTGCCATCAGTGAGGACAGGGGCAGTTTTCGCACAGATACGCAGTATTTT. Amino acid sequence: CAISEDRGSFRTDTQYF.

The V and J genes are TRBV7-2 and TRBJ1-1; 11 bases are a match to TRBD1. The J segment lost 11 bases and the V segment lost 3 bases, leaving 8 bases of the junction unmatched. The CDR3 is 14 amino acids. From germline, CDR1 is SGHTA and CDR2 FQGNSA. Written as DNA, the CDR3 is TGTGCCAGCAGCTTCGAGGACAGGGGGCTTCGGGCTTTCTTT. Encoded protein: CASSFEDRGLRAFF.

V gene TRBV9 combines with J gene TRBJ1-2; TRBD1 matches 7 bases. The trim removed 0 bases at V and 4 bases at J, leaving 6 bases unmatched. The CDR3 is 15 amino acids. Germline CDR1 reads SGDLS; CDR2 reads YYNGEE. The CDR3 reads CASSVVGGRGYGYTF. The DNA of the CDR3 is TGTGCCAGCAGCGTAGTAGGGGGCCGGGGCTATGGCTACACCTTC.

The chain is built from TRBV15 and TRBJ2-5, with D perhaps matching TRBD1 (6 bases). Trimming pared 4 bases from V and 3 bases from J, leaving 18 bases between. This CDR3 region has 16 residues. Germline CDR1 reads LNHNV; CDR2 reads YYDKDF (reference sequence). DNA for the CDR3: TGTGCCACCAGCACAGGACAGCACACTTGGGAAGAGACCCAGTACTTC. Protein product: CATSTGQHTWEETQYF.

The CDR3: CASSLLWGGRPYEQYF. CDR3 nucleotides: TGTGCCAGCAGTTTATTGTGGGGGGGAAGACCCTACGAGCAGTACTTC. The rearrangement uses TRBV28 and TRBJ2-7; 7 bases align to TRBD2. Trimming cost V 1 base and J 2 bases; bases outside gene matches: 8. Germline V gene lookup returns CDR1 MDHEN and CDR2 SYDVKM. This CDR3 region has 16 residues.

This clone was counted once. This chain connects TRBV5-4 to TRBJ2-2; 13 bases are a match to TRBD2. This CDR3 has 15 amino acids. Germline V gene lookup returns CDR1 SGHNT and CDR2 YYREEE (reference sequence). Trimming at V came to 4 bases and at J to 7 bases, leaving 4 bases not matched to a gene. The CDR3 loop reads CASSPGLAGDGELFF. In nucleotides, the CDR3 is TGTGCCAGCAGCCCTGGACTAGCGGGAGACGGGGAGCTGTTTTTT.

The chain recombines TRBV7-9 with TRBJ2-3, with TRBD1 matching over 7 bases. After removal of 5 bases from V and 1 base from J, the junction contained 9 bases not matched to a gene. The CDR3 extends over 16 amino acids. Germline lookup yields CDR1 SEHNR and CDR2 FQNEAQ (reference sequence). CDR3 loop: CASSHPDRIGTDTQYF. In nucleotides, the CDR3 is TGTGCCAGCAGCCATCCGGACAGGATAGGCACAGATACGCAGTATTTT.

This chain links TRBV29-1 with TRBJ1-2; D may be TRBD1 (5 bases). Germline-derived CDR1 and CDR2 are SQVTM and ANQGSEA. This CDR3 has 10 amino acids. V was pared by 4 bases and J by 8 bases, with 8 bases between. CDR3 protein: CSVGGVGYTF. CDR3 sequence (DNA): TGCAGCGTTGGAGGGGTGGGCTACACCTTC.

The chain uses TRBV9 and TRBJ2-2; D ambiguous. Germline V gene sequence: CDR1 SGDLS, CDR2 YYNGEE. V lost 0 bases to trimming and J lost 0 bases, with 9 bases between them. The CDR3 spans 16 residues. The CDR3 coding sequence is TGTGCCAGCAGCGTAGGGCAGCTGTCGAACACCGGGGAGCTGTTTTTT. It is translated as CASSVGQLSNTGELFF.

CDR3 region: CASSFGTGRSGNTIYF. CDR3 coding DNA: TGTGCCAGCAGCTTCGGGACAGGGCGCTCTGGAAACACCATATATTTT. The chain combines TRBV7-9 with TRBJ1-3; 9 positions agree with TRBD1. Trimming at V came to 3 bases and at J to 0 bases, leaving 3 bases not matched to a gene. The CDR3 runs 16 residues. Germline-derived CDR1 and CDR2 are SEHNR and FQNEAQ (reference sequence). Full variable domain (outside the CDR3, taken from reference TRBV7-9 and TRBJ1-3): DTGVSQNPRHKITKRGQNVTFRCDPISEHNRLYWYRQTLGQGPEFLTYFQNEAQLEKSRLLSDRFSAERPKGSFSTLEIQRTEQGDSAMYLCASSFGTGRSGNTIYFGEGSWLTVV.

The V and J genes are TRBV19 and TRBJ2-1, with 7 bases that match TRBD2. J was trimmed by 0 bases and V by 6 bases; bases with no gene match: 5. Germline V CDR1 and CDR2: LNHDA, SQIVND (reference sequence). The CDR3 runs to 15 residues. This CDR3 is CASRLGGVSYNEQFF. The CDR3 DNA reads TGTGCCAGTAGGTTGGGAGGGGTCTCCTACAATGAGCAGTTCTTC.

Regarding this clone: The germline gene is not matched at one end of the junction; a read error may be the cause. The CDR3 reads CSASIGASFEQYF. The CDR3 DNA sequence: TGCAGTGCTAGTATCGGGGCTTCCTTCGAGCAGTACTTC. The chain is built from TRBV20-1 and TRBJ2-7, with D perhaps assigned TRBD1 or TRBD2 (5 bases each). The germline CDR1 and CDR2 sequences are DFQATT and SNEGSKA (reference sequence). The CDR3 consists of 13 residues.

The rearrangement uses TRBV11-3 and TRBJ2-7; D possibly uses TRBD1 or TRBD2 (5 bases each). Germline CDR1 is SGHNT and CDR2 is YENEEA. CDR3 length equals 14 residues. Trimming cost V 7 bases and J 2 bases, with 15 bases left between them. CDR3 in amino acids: CASTRGRETYEQYF. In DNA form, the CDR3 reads TGTGCCAGCACCCGAGGCAGGGAGACCTACGAGCAGTACTTC.